This T cell receptor beta chain originates from a study of T cell responses to AZD1222 COVID-19 vaccine. This CDR3 contains 15 residues. Per germline, CDR1 LGHDT and CDR2 YNNKEL (reference sequence). Deletions cut 4 bases from V and 4 bases from J, with 16 bases between. The repertoire was sequenced with immunoSEQ multiplex PCR; TCRdb's copy has only in-frame clones and lacks some. The sample has about 190,000 clones, more than 80% seen once. This receptor was obtained from an adult in good health. The specimen comprised peripheral blood, sampled on day 0 of AZD1222 vaccination. This chain connects TRBV3-1 (or the pseudogene TRBV3-2) to TRBJ2-5; TRBD2 is a possible D gene (7 bases). In DNA form, the CDR3 reads TGTGCCAGCAGCCGAGGGGGGGGCTTGAGAGAGACCCAGTACTTC. Translation gives CASSRGGGLRETQYF.